These T cell receptor beta chains were read from a single sample in a study of shared clonotypes between healthy human individuals. Data came from immunoSEQ multiplex PCR; TCRdb stores just in-frame clones and leaves some out. Among 2 million or so clones listed, about 95% were seen once. The specimen was naive CD8+ T cells sorted from blood. The receptor set was obtained from a man aged 18 to 30 in good health. CDR3s include the opening cysteine and the closing phenylalanine or tryptophan. Fields, in order: V gene, CDR3 length, clone size, J gene, D gene, CDR3 protein, CDR3 DNA. D genes are given only for firm matches. A clone size is listed for some rows: how often the clone was seen (once, few, many), or a class if it is expanded.

v_gene: TRBV5-4
len: 12
abundance: .
j_gene: TRBJ1-5
d_gene: .
CDR3aa: CASSFGNQPQHF
CDR3nt: TGTGCCAGCAGCTTCGGGAATCAGCCCCAGCATTTT

v_gene: TRBV11-2
len: 16
abundance: .
j_gene: TRBJ2-7
d_gene: .
CDR3aa: CASSLVDETYRDEQYF
CDR3nt: TGTGCCAGCAGCTTAGTTGATGAGACTTACCGTGACGAGCAGTACTTC

v_gene: TRBV5-3
len: 14
abundance: .
j_gene: TRBJ2-7
d_gene: .
CDR3aa: CARSLDSLAYEQYF
CDR3nt: TGTGCCAGAAGCTTGGATTCGCTGGCCTACGAGCAGTACTTC

v_gene: TRBV5-6
len: 13
abundance: .
j_gene: TRBJ2-7
d_gene: .
CDR3aa: CASSLGTSSEQYF
CDR3nt: TGTGCCAGCAGCTTGGGGACTTCATCGGAGCAGTACTTC

v_gene: TRBV7-9
len: 15
abundance: .
j_gene: TRBJ2-1
d_gene: .
CDR3aa: CASSLVATHYNEQFF
CDR3nt: TGTGCCAGCAGCTTAGTAGCTACTCACTACAATGAGCAGTTCTTC

v_gene: TRBV29-1
len: 14
abundance: .
j_gene: TRBJ2-1
d_gene: TRBD1
CDR3aa: CSVMGQGQYNEQFF
CDR3nt: TGCAGCGTTATGGGACAGGGCCAATACAATGAGCAGTTCTTC

v_gene: TRBV9
len: 13
abundance: once
j_gene: TRBJ2-7
d_gene: .
CDR3aa: CASSVSPTYEQYF
CDR3nt: TGTGCCAGCAGCGTAAGTCCGACCTACGAGCAGTACTTC

v_gene: TRBV19
len: 16
abundance: .
j_gene: TRBJ1-5
d_gene: .
CDR3aa: CASSIDGYPGNQPQHF
CDR3nt: TGTGCCAGTAGTATAGATGGGTATCCAGGGAATCAGCCCCAGCATTTT

v_gene: TRBV4-3
len: 15
abundance: .
j_gene: TRBJ2-5
d_gene: TRBD1
CDR3aa: CASSQLDRAQETQYF
CDR3nt: TGCGCCAGCAGCCAACTGGACAGGGCCCAAGAGACCCAGTACTTC

v_gene: TRBV10-2
len: 15
abundance: .
j_gene: TRBJ2-1
d_gene: TRBD1
CDR3aa: CASSESLGGPNEQFF
CDR3nt: TGCGCCAGCAGTGAGTCCTTAGGGGGCCCCAATGAGCAGTTCTTC

v_gene: TRBV7-2
len: 17
abundance: .
j_gene: TRBJ2-5
d_gene: .
CDR3aa: CASSLAHRAGAQETQYF
CDR3nt: TGTGCCAGCAGCTTAGCGCATCGGGCGGGGGCTCAAGAGACCCAGTACTTC